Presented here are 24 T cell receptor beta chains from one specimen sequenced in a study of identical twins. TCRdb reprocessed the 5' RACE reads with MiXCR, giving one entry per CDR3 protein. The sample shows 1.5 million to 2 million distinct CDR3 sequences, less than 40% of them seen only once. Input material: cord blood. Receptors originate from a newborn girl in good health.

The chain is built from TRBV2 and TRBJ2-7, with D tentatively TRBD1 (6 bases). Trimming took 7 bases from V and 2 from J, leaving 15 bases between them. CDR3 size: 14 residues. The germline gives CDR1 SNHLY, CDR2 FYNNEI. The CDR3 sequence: CASKARQDPYEQYF. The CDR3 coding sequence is TGTGCCAGCAAAGCCCGACAGGACCCCTACGAGCAGTACTTC. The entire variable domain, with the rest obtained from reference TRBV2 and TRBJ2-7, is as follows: EPEVTQTPSHQVTQMGQEVILRCVPISNHLYFYWYRQILGQKVEFLVSFYNNEISEKSEIFDDQFSVERPDGSNFTLKIRSTKLEDSAMYFCASKARQDPYEQYFGPGTRLTVT.

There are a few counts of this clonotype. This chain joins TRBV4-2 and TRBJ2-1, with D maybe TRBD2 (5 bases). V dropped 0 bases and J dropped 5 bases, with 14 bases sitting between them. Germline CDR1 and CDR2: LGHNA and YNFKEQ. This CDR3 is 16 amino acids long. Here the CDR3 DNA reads TGTGCCAGCAGCCAAGATACCCGGGAAGGTCACAATGAGCAGTTCTTC. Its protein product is CASSQDTREGHNEQFF.

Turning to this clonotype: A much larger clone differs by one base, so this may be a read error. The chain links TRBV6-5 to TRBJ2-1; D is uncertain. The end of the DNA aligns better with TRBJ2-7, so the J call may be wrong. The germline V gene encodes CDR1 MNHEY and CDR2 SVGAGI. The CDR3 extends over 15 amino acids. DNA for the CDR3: TGTGCCAGCAGTCCAATCGTCCTCCGATACAATGAGCAGTACTTC. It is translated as CASSPIVLRYNEQYF.

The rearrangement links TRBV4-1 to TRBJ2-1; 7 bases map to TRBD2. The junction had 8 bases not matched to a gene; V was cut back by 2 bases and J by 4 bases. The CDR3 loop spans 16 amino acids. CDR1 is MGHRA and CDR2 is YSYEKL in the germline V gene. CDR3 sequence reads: CASSQHPRLAYNEQFF. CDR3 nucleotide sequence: TGCGCCAGCAGCCAACACCCCAGACTAGCTTACAATGAGCAGTTCTTC.

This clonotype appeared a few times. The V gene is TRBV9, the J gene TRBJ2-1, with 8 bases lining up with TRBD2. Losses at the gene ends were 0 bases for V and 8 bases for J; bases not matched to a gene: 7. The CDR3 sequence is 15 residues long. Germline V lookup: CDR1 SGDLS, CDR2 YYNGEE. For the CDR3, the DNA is TGTGCCAGCAGCGTAGGGGGGGAGCGGGGGTATGAGCAGTTCTTC. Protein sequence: CASSVGGERGYEQFF.

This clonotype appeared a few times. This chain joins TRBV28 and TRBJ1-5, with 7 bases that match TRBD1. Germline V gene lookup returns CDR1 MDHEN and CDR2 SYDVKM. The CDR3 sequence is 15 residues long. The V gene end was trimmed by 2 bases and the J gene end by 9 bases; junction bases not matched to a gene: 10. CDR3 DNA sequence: TGTGCCAGCAGTTTAGGCCCAGGGGGTGCCAGGCCCCAGCATTTT. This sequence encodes CASSLGPGGARPQHF. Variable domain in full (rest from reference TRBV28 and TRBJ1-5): DVKVTQSSRYLVKRTGEKVFLECVQDMDHENMFWYRQDPGLGLRLIYFSYDVKMKEKGDIPEGYSVSREKKERFSLILESASTNQTSMYLCASSLGPGGARPQHFGDGTRLSIL.

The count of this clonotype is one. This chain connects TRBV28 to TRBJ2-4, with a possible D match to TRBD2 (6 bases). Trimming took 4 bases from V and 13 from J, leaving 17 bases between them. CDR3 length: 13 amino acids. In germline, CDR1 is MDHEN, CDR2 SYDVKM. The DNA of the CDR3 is TGTGCCAGCAGTTCACCTCCCGGAGGGAAGCAGTACTTC. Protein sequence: CASSSPPGGKQYF.

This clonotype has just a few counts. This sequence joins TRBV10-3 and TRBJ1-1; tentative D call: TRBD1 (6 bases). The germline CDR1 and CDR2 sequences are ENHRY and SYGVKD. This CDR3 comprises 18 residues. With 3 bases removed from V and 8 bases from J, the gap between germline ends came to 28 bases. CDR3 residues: CAISEILKRTRGSLEAFF. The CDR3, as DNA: TGTGCCATCAGTGAAATACTGAAAAGGACGAGGGGGTCCCTGGAAGCTTTCTTT.

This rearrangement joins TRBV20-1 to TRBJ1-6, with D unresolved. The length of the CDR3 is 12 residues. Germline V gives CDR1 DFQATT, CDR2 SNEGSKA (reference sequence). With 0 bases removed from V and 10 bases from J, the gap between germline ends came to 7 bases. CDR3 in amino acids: CSARDKYSPLHF. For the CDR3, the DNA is TGCAGTGCTAGAGACAAGTACTCACCCCTCCACTTT.

CDR3 DNA: TGCAGTGCTAGAGATCTCGCGGACGCATCCTACGAGCAGTACTTC. It yields the protein CSARDLADASYEQYF. V usage is TRBV20-1 and J usage is TRBJ2-7, with D unclear. CDR3 length: 15 amino acids. Trimming cost V 0 bases and J 1 base, with 13 bases left between them. The germline CDR1 and CDR2 sequences are DFQATT and SNEGSKA (reference sequence).

The CDR3 loop is CASSEGAIYEQYF. CDR3 in DNA: TGTGCCAGCAGTGAGGGGGCGATTTACGAGCAGTACTTC. V gene TRBV6-1 combines with J gene TRBJ2-7; possible D gene TRBD1, 6 bases. The CDR3 is 13 amino acids. The germline V and J ends were trimmed by 3 bases and 4 bases, with 10 bases remaining between them. The germline V gene has CDR1 MNHNS and CDR2 SASEGT.

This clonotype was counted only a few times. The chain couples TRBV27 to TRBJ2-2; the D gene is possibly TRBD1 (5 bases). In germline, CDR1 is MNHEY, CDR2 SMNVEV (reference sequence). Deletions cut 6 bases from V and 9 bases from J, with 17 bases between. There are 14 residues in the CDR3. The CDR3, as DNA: TGTGCCAGCAGCAAGGGGTCACCCATGAGGGAGCTGTTTTTT. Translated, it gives CASSKGSPMRELFF.

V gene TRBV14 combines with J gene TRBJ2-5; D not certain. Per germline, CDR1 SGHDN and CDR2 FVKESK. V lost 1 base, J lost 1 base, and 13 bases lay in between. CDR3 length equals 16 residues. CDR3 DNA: TGTGCCAGCAGCCAAGGTTCCGTGCAATTCCAAGAGACCCAGTACTTC. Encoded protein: CASSQGSVQFQETQYF.

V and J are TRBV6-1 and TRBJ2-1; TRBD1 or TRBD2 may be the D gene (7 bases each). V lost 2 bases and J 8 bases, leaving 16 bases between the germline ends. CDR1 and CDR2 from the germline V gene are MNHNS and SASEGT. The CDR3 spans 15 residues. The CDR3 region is CASSEPGGLLDEQFF. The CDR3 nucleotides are TGTGCCAGCAGTGAACCAGGGGGACTACTCGATGAGCAGTTCTTC.

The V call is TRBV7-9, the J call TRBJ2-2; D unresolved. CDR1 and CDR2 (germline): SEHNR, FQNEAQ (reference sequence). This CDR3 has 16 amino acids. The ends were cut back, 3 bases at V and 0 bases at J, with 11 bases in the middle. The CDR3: CASSFSTFANTGELFF. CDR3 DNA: TGTGCCAGCAGCTTCTCCACATTCGCGAACACCGGGGAGCTGTTTTTT.

In DNA, the CDR3 is TGTGCCAGCAGCCCAACTCCGGCCTTTAATGAAAAACTGTTTTTT. This codes for CASSPTPAFNEKLFF. The chain employs TRBV7-9 and TRBJ1-4; unclear D gene. V lost 5 bases to trimming and J lost 4 bases, with 14 bases between them. Germline CDR1 SEHNR, CDR2 FQNEAQ (reference sequence). The CDR3 extends over 15 amino acids.

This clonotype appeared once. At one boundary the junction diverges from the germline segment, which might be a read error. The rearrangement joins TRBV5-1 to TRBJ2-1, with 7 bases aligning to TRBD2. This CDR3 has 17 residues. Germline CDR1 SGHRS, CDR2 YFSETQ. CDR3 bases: TGCGCCAGCAGCTGGGGGGGTCAGTTTCGTATTTACAATGACCAGTTCTTC. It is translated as CASSWGGQFRIYNDQFF.

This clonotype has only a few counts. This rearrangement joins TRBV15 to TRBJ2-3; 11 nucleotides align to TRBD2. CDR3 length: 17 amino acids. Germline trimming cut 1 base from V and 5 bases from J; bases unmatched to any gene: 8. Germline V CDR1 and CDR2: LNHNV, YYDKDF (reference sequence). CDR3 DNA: TGTGCCACCAGCAGAGTGGGTAGCGGGGGGGCTGGAGATACGCAGTATTTT. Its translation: CATSRVGSGGAGDTQYF.

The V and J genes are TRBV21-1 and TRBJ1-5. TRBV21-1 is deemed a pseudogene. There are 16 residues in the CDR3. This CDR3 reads CASSKGLGVGNQPQHF. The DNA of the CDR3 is TGTGCCAGCAGCAAAGGTCTGGGTGTGGGCAATCAGCCCCAGCATTTT.

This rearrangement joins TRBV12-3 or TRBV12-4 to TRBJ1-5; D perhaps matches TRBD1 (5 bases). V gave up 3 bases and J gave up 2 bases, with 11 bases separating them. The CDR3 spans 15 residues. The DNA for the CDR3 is TGTGCCAGCAGTTTTAAGAGCAGGGGCAATCAGCCCCAGCATTTT. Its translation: CASSFKSRGNQPQHF.

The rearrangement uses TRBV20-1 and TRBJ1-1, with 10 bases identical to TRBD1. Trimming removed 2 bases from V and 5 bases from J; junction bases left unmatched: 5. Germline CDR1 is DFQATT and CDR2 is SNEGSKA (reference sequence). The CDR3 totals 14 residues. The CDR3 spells CSARKRTGGTEAFF. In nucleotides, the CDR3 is TGCAGTGCTAGAAAACGGACAGGGGGAACTGAAGCTTTCTTT.

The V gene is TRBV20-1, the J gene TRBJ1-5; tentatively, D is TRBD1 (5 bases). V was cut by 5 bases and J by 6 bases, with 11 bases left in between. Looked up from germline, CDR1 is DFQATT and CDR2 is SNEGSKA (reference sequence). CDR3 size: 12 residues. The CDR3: CSARQGTQPQHF. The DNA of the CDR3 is TGCAGTGCTCGGCAGGGAACTCAGCCCCAGCATTTT.

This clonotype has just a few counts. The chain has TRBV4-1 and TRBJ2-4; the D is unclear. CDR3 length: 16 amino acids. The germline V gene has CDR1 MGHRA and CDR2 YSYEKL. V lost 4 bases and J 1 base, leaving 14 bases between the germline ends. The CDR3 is CASSPTPLDAKNIQYF. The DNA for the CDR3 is TGCGCCAGCAGCCCGACCCCGCTAGACGCCAAAAACATTCAGTACTTC.

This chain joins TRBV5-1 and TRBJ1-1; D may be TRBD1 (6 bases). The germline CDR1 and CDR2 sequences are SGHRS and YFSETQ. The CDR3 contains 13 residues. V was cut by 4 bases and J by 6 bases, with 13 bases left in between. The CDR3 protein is CASSPLQGAEAFF. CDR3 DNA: TGCGCCAGCAGCCCTCTACAGGGCGCTGAAGCTTTCTTT.